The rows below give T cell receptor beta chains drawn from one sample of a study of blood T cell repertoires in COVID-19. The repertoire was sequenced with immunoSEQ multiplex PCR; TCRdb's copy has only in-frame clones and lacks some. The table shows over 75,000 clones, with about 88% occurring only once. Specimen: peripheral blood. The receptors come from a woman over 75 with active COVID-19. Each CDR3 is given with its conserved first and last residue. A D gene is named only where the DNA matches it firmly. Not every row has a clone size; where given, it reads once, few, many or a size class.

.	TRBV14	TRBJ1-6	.	CASSPGLVTGPMSPLHF	TGTGCCAGCAGCCCCGGCCTTGTGACAGGCCCCATGTCACCCCTCCACTTT
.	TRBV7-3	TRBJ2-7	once	CASSYPGQKLIEQYF	TGTGCCAGCAGCTATCCGGGACAAAAATTAATAGAGCAGTACTTC
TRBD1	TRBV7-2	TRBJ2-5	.	CASGLGQTQETQYF	TGTGCCAGCGGTCTGGGACAGACACAAGAGACCCAGTACTTC
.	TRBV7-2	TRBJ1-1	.	CASSLLGQNTEAFF	TGTGCCAGCAGCTTGTTGGGACAGAACACTGAAGCTTTCTTT
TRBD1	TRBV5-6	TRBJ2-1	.	CASSLDRGRVPNEQFF	TGTGCCAGCAGCTTGGACAGGGGCAGGGTGCCCAATGAGCAGTTCTTC
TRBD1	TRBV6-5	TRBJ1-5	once	CASRPTGGESQPQHF	TGTGCCAGCAGGCCGACAGGGGGCGAGAGTCAGCCCCAGCATTTT
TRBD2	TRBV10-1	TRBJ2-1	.	CASSDSGLAATSSYNEQFF	TGCGCCAGCAGTGATTCGGGACTAGCGGCTACTAGCTCCTACAATGAGCAGTTCTTC
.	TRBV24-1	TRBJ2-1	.	CATSDWRLGGTQFF	TGTGCCACCAGTGATTGGAGACTGGGAGGCACACAGTTCTTC
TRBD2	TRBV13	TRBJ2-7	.	CASSFLAGEQYF	TGTGCCAGCAGCTTTCTAGCGGGCGAGCAGTACTTC
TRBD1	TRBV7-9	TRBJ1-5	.	CASSSQNQGGQPQHF	TGTGCCAGCAGCTCCCAAAATCAGGGGGGACAGCCCCAGCATTTT
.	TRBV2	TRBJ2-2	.	CASSGRETSGELFF	TGTGCCAGCAGTGGCAGGGAAACCTCCGGGGAGCTGTTTTTT
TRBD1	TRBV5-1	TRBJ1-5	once	CASSLGGTGDQPQHF	TGCGCCAGCAGCTTGGGAGGGACAGGGGATCAGCCCCAGCATTTT
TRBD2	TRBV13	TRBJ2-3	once	CASSLARPGLAGRVDTQYF	TGTGCCAGCAGCTTAGCACGACCGGGACTAGCGGGGAGGGTAGATACGCAGTATTTT
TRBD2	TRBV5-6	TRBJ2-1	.	CASSLLAGGQNEQFF	TGTGCCAGCAGCTTACTAGCGGGAGGGCAAAATGAGCAGTTCTTC
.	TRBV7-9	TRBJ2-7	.	CATRRDNSYEQYF	TGTGCCACCCGCAGGGACAACTCCTACGAGCAGTACTTC
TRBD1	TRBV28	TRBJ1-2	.	CASSKGTGRRYGYTF	TGTGCCAGCAGTAAGGGGACAGGGAGGCGCTATGGCTACACCTTC
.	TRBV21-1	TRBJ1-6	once	CASSPMADGEFSPLHF	TGTGCCAGCAGTCCGATGGCGGACGGGGAGTTTTCACCCCTCCACTTT
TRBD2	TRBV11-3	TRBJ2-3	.	CASSPGTSGRSDTQYF	TGTGCCAGCAGCCCCGGGACTAGCGGGAGATCAGATACGCAGTATTTT
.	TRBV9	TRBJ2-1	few	CASSVAAGGHEQFF	TGTGCCAGCAGCGTAGCGGCAGGTGGGCATGAGCAGTTCTTC
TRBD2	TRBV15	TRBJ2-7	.	CATSRDGLAREQYF	TGTGCCACCAGCAGAGATGGACTAGCAAGAGAGCAGTACTTC
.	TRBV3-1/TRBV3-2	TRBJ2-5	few	CASSQGVEARETQYF	TGTGCCAGCAGCCAAGGGGTAGAGGCCCGAGAGACCCAGTACTTC
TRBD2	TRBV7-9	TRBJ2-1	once	CASSLATSGRWNEQFF	TGTGCCAGCAGCTTAGCCACTAGCGGGAGGTGGAATGAGCAGTTCTTC
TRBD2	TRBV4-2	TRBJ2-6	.	CASSPGTSGSGANVLTF	TGTGCCAGCAGCCCAGGGACTAGCGGGTCTGGGGCCAACGTCCTGACTTTC
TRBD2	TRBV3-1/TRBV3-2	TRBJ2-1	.	CASSQDDLTASGRYNEQFF	TGTGCCAGCAGCCAAGATGATCTGACGGCTAGCGGGAGATACAATGAGCAGTTCTTC
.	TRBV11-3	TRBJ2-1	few	CASSLDKHNEQFF	TGTGCCAGCAGCTTAGACAAGCACAATGAGCAGTTCTTC
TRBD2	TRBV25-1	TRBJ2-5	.	CASSGPLAGDETQYF	TGTGCCAGCAGTGGCCCACTAGCGGGAGATGAGACCCAGTACTTC
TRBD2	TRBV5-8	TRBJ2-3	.	CASSLELAGVYSYF	TGTGCCAGCAGCTTGGAGCTAGCGGGAGTTTACTCATATTTT
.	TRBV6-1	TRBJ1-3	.	CASSVNRRGTGNTIYF	TGTGCCAGCAGTGTGAACCGCCGAGGGACTGGAAACACCATATATTTT
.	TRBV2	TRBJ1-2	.	CASEGSSNYGYTF	TGTGCCAGCGAGGGCAGTTCTAACTATGGCTACACCTTC
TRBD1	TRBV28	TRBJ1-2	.	CASSVPGTVYGYTF	TGTGCCAGCAGTGTCCCCGGGACAGTCTATGGCTACACCTTC
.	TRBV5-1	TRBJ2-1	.	CASSLAGGNYNEQFF	TGCGCCAGCAGCTTGGCTGGCGGCAATTACAATGAGCAGTTCTTC
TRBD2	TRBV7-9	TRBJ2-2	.	CASSPPTSGRAFTGELFF	TGTGCCAGCAGCCCACCCACTAGCGGGAGGGCGTTCACCGGGGAGCTGTTTTTT
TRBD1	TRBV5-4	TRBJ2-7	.	CASSISGTGLEGEQYF	TGTGCCAGCAGCATATCCGGGACAGGTCTCGAGGGAGAGCAGTACTTC
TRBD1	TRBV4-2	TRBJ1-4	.	CASSQKRGDRGSHEKLFF	TGTGCCAGCAGCCAAAAGAGGGGGGACAGGGGGAGTCATGAAAAACTGTTTTTT
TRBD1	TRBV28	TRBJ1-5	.	CASSTGGDSNQPQHF	TGTGCCAGCAGCACAGGGGGTGATAGCAATCAGCCCCAGCATTTT
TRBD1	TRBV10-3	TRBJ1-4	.	CAISEGGQRNEKLFF	TGTGCCATCAGTGAAGGGGGACAGCGTAATGAAAAACTGTTTTTT
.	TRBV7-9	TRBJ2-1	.	CASSPSRGNYNEQFF	TGTGCCAGCAGCCCCAGCCGAGGGAATTACAATGAGCAGTTCTTC
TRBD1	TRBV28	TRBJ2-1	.	CASSSHRQGSYNEQFF	TGTGCCAGCAGTTCTCACCGACAGGGCTCCTACAATGAGCAGTTCTTC
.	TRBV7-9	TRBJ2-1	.	CASSPQRLFHNEQFF	TGTGCCAGCAGCCCGCAGCGATTATTCCACAATGAGCAGTTCTTC
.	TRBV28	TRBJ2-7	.	CASTVTSAGSSYEQYF	TGTGCCAGCACCGTTACCTCGGCAGGCAGCTCCTACGAGCAGTACTTC
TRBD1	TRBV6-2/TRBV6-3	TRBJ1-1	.	CASSYSPTGDGTEAFF	TGTGCCAGCAGTTATTCACCAACAGGGGATGGCACTGAAGCTTTCTTT
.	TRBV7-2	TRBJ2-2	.	CASRQGGQNTGELFF	TGTGCCAGCAGACAGGGCGGACAGAACACCGGGGAGCTGTTTTTT